The 20 T cell receptor beta chains given below trace back to one sample, sequenced in a study of cytomegalovirus exposure and HLA in healthy donors. Vbeta (60) and Jbeta (13) primers were used in the PCR. Method: immunoSEQ multiplex PCR; TCRdb's copy keeps in-frame clones and lacks some. The sample carries more than 95,000 clones, roughly three fifths recorded once. The sequenced material came from PBMCs. These TCRs come from a woman aged 40-49 years in good health and CMV-seropositive.

The chain carries TRBV30 and TRBJ1-5, with D perhaps TRBD1 (5 bases). This CDR3 contains 13 residues. From germline, CDR1 is GTSNPN and CDR2 SVGIG (reference sequence). V was cut by 2 bases and J by 3 bases, with 8 bases left in between. CDR3 protein: CAWSRGFNQPQHF. In nucleotides, the CDR3 is TGTGCCTGGAGTAGGGGTTTCAATCAGCCCCAGCATTTT. The full variable domain, in which reference TRBV30 and TRBJ1-5 provide the parts outside the CDR3, is SQTIHQWPATLVQPVGSPLSLECTVEGTSNPNLYWYRQAAGRGLQLLFYSVGIGQISSEVPQNLSASRPQDRQFILSSKKLLLSDSGFYLCAWSRGFNQPQHFGDGTRLSIL.

V and J are TRBV5-8 and TRBJ1-3; 8 bases line up with TRBD1. V lost 0 bases to trimming and J lost 14 bases; unmatched junction nucleotides: 7. There are 13 residues in the CDR3. Germline lookup yields CDR1 SGHTS and CDR2 YDEGEE. The CDR3: CASSLGQGPYVYF. The DNA of the CDR3 is TGTGCCAGCAGCTTGGGACAGGGGCCTTACGTATATTTT. The full variable domain, its missing parts supplied by reference TRBV5-8 and TRBJ1-3, is EAGVTQSPTHLIKTRGQQATLRCSPISGHTSVYWYQQALGLGLQFLLWYDEGEERNRGNFPPRFSGRQFPNYSSELNVNALELEDSALYLCASSLGQGPYVYFGEGSWLTVV.

This clone was observed a handful of times. The rearrangement joins TRBV6-5 to TRBJ2-7; 10 nucleotides align to TRBD1. The V gene end was trimmed by 5 bases and the J gene end by 4 bases; junction bases not matched to a gene: 5. The CDR3 length is 14 residues. Per germline, CDR1 MNHEY and CDR2 SVGAGI. The DNA for the CDR3 is TGTGCCAGCAGTCGGGACAGGGGCGAATACGAGCAGTACTTC. It codes for CASSRDRGEYEQYF.

The chain's CDR3 is CASSSKGTGAIQYF. CDR3 in DNA: TGTGCCAGCAGCTCGAAGGGGACAGGGGCGATCCAGTACTTC. The chain is built from TRBV5-5 and TRBJ2-5, with 10 bases identical to TRBD1. V shed 3 bases, J shed 10 bases, and the junction held 9 bases outside the gene matches. The CDR3 totals 14 residues. The germline V gene encodes CDR1 SGHKS and CDR2 YYEKEE (reference sequence).

This clone was counted between two and nine times. The V call is TRBV4-3, the J call TRBJ2-7; tentative D call: TRBD1 (6 bases). V was trimmed by 4 bases and J by 6 bases, leaving 13 bases between them. CDR3 length: 13 residues. The germline V gene has CDR1 LGHNA and CDR2 YSLEER. CDR3 amino acids: CASSLVQGSEQYF. The CDR3, as DNA: TGCGCCAGCAGCCTAGTGCAGGGGTCCGAGCAGTACTTC.

V and J are TRBV18 and TRBJ1-1, with D possibly being TRBD1 (6 bases). V was cut by 3 bases and J by 8 bases, with 13 bases left in between. The CDR3 covers 13 residues. Germline-derived CDR1 and CDR2 are KGHSH and LQKENI. Here the CDR3 reads CASSPLPQGEAFF. The CDR3 DNA is TGTGCCAGCTCACCCTTACCTCAGGGGGAAGCTTTCTTT. The full variable domain, completed using reference TRBV18 and TRBJ1-1, is NAGVMQNPRHLVRRRGQEARLRCSPMKGHSHVYWYRQLPEEGLKFMVYLQKENIIDESGMPKERFSAEFPKEGPSILRIQQVVRGDSAAYFCASSPLPQGEAFFGQGTRLTVV.

CDR3 sequence (DNA): TGTGCCAGCTCACCCTCAGGATATAGCAATCAGCCCCAGCATTTT. It codes for CASSPSGYSNQPQHF. The chain combines TRBV18 with TRBJ1-5, with unresolved D. This CDR3 comprises 15 residues. The V end was cut by 3 bases, the J end by 0 bases, with 9 bases between. CDR1 and CDR2 (germline): KGHSH, LQKENI. Drawing the rest from reference TRBV18 and TRBJ1-5, the complete variable domain is NAGVMQNPRHLVRRRGQEARLRCSPMKGHSHVYWYRQLPEEGLKFMVYLQKENIIDESGMPKERFSAEFPKEGPSILRIQQVVRGDSAAYFCASSPSGYSNQPQHFGDGTRLSIL.

This clone was detected only a few times. CDR3 nucleotide sequence: TGCGCCAGCAGCCAAAGACAGGACGGGTACGCCGGGGAGCTGTTTTTT. Encoded protein: CASSQRQDGYAGELFF. V and J are TRBV4-1 and TRBJ2-2; possibly TRBD1 for D (6 bases). This CDR3 contains 16 residues. Germline V gene sequence: CDR1 MGHRA, CDR2 YSYEKL. Trimming stripped 2 bases from V and 6 bases from J, with 16 bases between.

V is TRBV18 and J is TRBJ2-7; 9 bases fit TRBD1. Germline CDR1 and CDR2: KGHSH and LQKENI. Trimming cost V 0 bases and J 1 base; bases outside gene matches: 7. The CDR3 has 17 residues. This CDR3 reads CASSPPKQGAWSYEQYF. CDR3 DNA: TGTGCCAGCTCACCACCGAAACAGGGGGCATGGTCCTACGAGCAGTACTTC. Supplemented by reference TRBV18 and TRBJ2-7, the full variable domain reads NAGVMQNPRHLVRRRGQEARLRCSPMKGHSHVYWYRQLPEEGLKFMVYLQKENIIDESGMPKERFSAEFPKEGPSILRIQQVVRGDSAAYFCASSPPKQGAWSYEQYFGPGTRLTVT.

This clone has a single count. This chain joins TRBV30 and TRBJ2-5; D remains unclear. The J call is uncertain, as TRBJ2-7 better fits the DNA end. CDR1 GTSNPN and CDR2 SVGIG come from the germline V gene (reference sequence). This CDR3 contains 14 residues. The DNA for the CDR3 is TGTGCCTGGAGACCCCACCCTGGTATCTACGAGCAGTACTTC. Its translation is CAWRPHPGIYEQYF.

The chain has TRBV4-3 and TRBJ2-7; D might be TRBD1 (6 bases). V was clipped by 3 bases and J by 5 bases, with 14 bases between them. CDR1 is LGHNA and CDR2 is YSLEER in the germline V gene. This CDR3 has 14 amino acids. Written as DNA, the CDR3 is TGCGCCAGCAGCCACACAGGGTTCCCGCACGAGCAGTACTTC. It yields the protein CASSHTGFPHEQYF.

The chain carries TRBV5-4 and TRBJ2-7, with D possibly matching TRBD2 (6 bases). The germline V and J ends were trimmed by 4 bases and 0 bases, with 14 bases remaining between them. The CDR3 extends over 15 amino acids. Germline-derived CDR1 and CDR2 are SGHNT and YYREEE (reference sequence). The CDR3: CASSGGTQSSYEQYF. As DNA, the CDR3 is TGTGCCAGCAGCGGTGGGACTCAGAGCTCCTACGAGCAGTACTTC.

This clone came up a few times. The chain joins TRBV6-6 to TRBJ1-5; no clear D. CDR3 length: 13 amino acids. Trimming stripped 3 bases from V and 3 bases from J, with 6 bases between. Germline V gene data show CDR1 as MNHNY and CDR2 as SVGAGI (reference sequence). CDR3 DNA: TGTGCCAGCAGTTATACAGACAATCAGCCCCAGCATTTT. Protein: CASSYTDNQPQHF.

The genes are TRBV6-4 and TRBJ2-1; 7 nucleotides agree with TRBD2. This CDR3 has 16 amino acids. In germline, CDR1 is MRHNA, CDR2 SNTAGT. V lost 3 bases, J lost 7 bases, and 12 bases stayed unmatched. The CDR3: CASSEGAGEGGNEQFF. The CDR3 DNA is TGTGCCAGCAGTGAAGGGGCGGGAGAGGGAGGAAATGAGCAGTTCTTC.

V is TRBV6-5 and J is TRBJ2-2, with 7 nucleotides matching TRBD2. The V gene's germline CDR1 is MNHEY and CDR2 SVGAGI. The CDR3 is 15 residues long. V shed 6 bases, J shed 4 bases, and the junction held 8 bases outside the gene matches. CDR3 coding DNA: TGTGCCAGCAGCCCCAGGCGGGAGAGCACCGGGGAGCTGTTTTTT. It encodes CASSPRRESTGELFF.

The table lists this clone with a few counts. The rearrangement uses TRBV4-2 and TRBJ1-1; D possibly corresponds to TRBD1 (5 bases). The V end lost 5 bases, the J end lost 0 bases, and 13 bases lay between the germline ends. The germline V gene encodes CDR1 LGHNA and CDR2 YNFKEQ. This CDR3 has 15 amino acids. The CDR3 protein is CASSGLGLMNTEAFF. In DNA form, the CDR3 reads TGTGCCAGCAGCGGCTTGGGGCTAATGAACACTGAAGCTTTCTTT.

In this sample, this clone turned up once. V usage is TRBV6-5 and J usage is TRBJ2-7; TRBD1 agrees at 8 bases. V lost 8 bases and J lost 5; bases outside the gene matches: 2. Germline CDR1 is MNHEY and CDR2 is SVGAGI. The CDR3 spans 11 residues. The CDR3: CASGTGNEQYF. The CDR3 DNA sequence: TGTGCCAGCGGGACAGGTAACGAGCAGTACTTC.

This clone was seen only a few times. This chain uses TRBV5-1 with TRBJ2-6; D is undetermined. Germline-derived CDR1 and CDR2 are SGHRS and YFSETQ. This CDR3 spans 16 amino acids. V was trimmed by 5 bases and J by 3 bases, leaving 15 bases between them. CDR3 DNA sequence: TGCGCCAGCAGTCCTAGACCTGTAGATGGGGCCAACGTCCTGACTTTC. This gives the protein CASSPRPVDGANVLTF.

The gene calls are TRBV28 and TRBJ2-1; 8 bases are shared with TRBD1. Germline V gene sequence: CDR1 MDHEN, CDR2 SYDVKM. V shed 1 base and J 7 bases; nucleotides not matched to a gene: 0. This CDR3 is 13 amino acids long. CDR3 sequence: CASSLYRGNEQFF. The CDR3, as DNA: TGTGCCAGCAGTTTATACAGGGGGAATGAGCAGTTCTTC.

In its sample, this clone was seen a few times. The J gene is TRBJ2-7, the V gene TRBV2, with 11 nucleotides matching TRBD2. Trimming removed 7 bases from V and 7 bases from J; junction bases left unmatched: 18. This CDR3 spans 17 amino acids. Germline values: CDR1 SNHLY, CDR2 FYNNEI. In nucleotides, the CDR3 is TGTGCCAGCATTAGGTCCCCCACTAGCGGGAGTGGAGAAGAGCAGTACTTC. This translates into CASIRSPTSGSGEEQYF.